This T cell receptor beta chain came from a study of T-cell memory formation after mild COVID-19. This CDR3 has 17 residues. V lost 0 bases to trimming and J lost 1 base, with 13 bases between them. In germline, CDR1 is SGHRS, CDR2 YFSETQ. TCRdb recomputed calls from the 5' RACE reads with MiXCR, one row per CDR3 protein. The data contain 250,000 to 350,000 distinct CDR3 sequences, about 16% of them singletons. V and J are TRBV5-1 and TRBJ2-2; tentative D call: TRBD1 (6 bases). The receptor comes from a man aged 18-30 years who had mild COVID-19 (a few samples of this study predate the infection). Cell type and time point are not known. The sample was PBMCs or a T cell subset sorted from them (not recorded which). The CDR3: CASSLAPQGLNTGELFF. CDR3 in DNA: TGCGCCAGCAGCTTGGCCCCACAGGGTTTGAACACCGGGGAGCTGTTTTTT.